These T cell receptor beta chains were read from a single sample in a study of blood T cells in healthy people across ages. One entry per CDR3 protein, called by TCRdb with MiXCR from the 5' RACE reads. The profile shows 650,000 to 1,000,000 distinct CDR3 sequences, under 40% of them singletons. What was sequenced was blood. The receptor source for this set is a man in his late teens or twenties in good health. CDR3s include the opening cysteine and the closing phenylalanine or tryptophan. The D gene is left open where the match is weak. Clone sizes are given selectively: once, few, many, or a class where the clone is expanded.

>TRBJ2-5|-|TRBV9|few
TGTGCCAGCAGCCTCCTCCAGGGGACACCCCAAGAGACCCAGTACTTC
CASSLLQGTPQETQYF
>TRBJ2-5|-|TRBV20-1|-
TGCAGTGCTAGAGGGGGAGCGGACTTAGAGACCCAGTACTTC
CSARGGADLETQYF
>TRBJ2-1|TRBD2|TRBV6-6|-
TGTGCCAGCAGCTGGGAGACTAGCGGGCTCAATGAGCAGTTCTTC
CASSWETSGLNEQFF
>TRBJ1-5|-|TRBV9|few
TGTGCCAGCAGCGTATACTCGGAGGGACAGCCCCAGCATTTT
CASSVYSEGQPQHF
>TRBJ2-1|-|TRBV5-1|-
TGCGCCAGCAGTCTGTCCAGGAACTCCTACAATGAGCAGTTCTTC
CASSLSRNSYNEQFF
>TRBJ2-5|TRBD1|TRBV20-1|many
TGCAGTGCTAGACTAAAGGGGGCCACCCGGGAGACCCAGTACTTC
CSARLKGATRETQYF
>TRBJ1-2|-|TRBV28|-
TGTGCCACGGGACCGGGATCCAACTATGGCTACACCTTC
CATGPGSNYGYTF
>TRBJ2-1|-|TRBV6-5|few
TGTGCCAGCAGTTACTCTGACGGCAATGAGCAGTTCTTC
CASSYSDGNEQFF
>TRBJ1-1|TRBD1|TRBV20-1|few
TGCAGTGCCTACAGGTCCGGGGCAGGGGGCGGCACTGAAGCTTTCTTT
CSAYRSGAGGGTEAFF
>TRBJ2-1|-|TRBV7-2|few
TGTGCCAGCAGCTTAGCATTTTCAGGGACATACAATGAGCAGTTCTTC
CASSLAFSGTYNEQFF
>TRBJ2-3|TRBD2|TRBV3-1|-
TGTGCCAGCAGCCACTCTCTCGGGGGGAGATTCGATACGCAGTATTTT
CASSHSLGGRFDTQYF
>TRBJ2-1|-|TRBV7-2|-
TGTGCCAGCAGCTTAGACGTTGGCGGAACTCGGAGTGAGCAGTTCTTC
CASSLDVGGTRSEQFF
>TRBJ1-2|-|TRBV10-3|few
TGTGCCATCAGTGAGTCCCCGGGACAAAGCTACACCTTC
CAISESPGQSYTF
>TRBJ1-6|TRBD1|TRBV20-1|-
TGCAGTGCTAAGAGACAGGGAGCCAATTCACCCCTCCACTTT
CSAKRQGANSPLHF
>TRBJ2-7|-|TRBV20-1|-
TGCAATGCTATAGAAAGATCCTCCTACGAGCAGTACTTC
CNAIERSSYEQYF
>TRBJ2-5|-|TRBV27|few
TGTGCCAGCAGTTCTAACAGGGAATTATACTTAAACAGACCAACCAAGAAGACCCAGTACTTC
CASSSNRELYLNRPTKKTQYF
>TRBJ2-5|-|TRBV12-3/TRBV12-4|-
TGTGCCAGCAGTCCCCTAGGCGGGGAGAATAAAGAGACCCAGTACTTC
CASSPLGGENKETQYF
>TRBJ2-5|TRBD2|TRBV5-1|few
TGCGCCAGCAGCCTAAGTAGCGGGGGAGGCGGAGAGACCCAGTACTTC
CASSLSSGGGGETQYF
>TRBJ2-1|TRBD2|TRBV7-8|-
TGTGCCAGCAGCCGGGGACTAGCGGGGGGGGAATTCAATGAGCAGTTCTTC
CASSRGLAGGEFNEQFF
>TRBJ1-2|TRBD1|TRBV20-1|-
TGCAGTGCTAGAGAGGACAGGGGGCAAGGCTACACCTTC
CSAREDRGQGYTF